A single sample is the source of the 7 T cell receptor beta chains below, sequenced in a study of cytomegalovirus exposure and HLA in healthy donors. A multiplex PCR was run with 60 Vbeta primers and 13 Jbeta primers. The protocol was immunoSEQ multiplex PCR, while the TCRdb copy is restricted to in-frame clones and leaves out a portion. The repertoire has 50,000 to 70,000 clones, 55% to 75% of them found once; the top ten carry about 37%. The sample was PBMCs. The receptors were sampled from a man aged 40-49 years in good health and CMV-seropositive.

The chain employs TRBV5-1 and TRBJ2-1; a weak D match, TRBD2 (6 bases). Trimming left V 0 bases short and J 7 bases short, with 11 bases between. In germline, CDR1 is SGHRS, CDR2 YFSETQ. The CDR3 is made up of 14 amino acids. The CDR3 coding sequence is TGCGCCAGCAGCTTGGTGCGACTAGGAAATGAGCAGTTCTTC. This sequence encodes CASSLVRLGNEQFF.

The chain is built from TRBV7-2 and TRBJ2-6, with 7 bases aligning to TRBD1. The CDR3 totals 19 residues. Per germline, CDR1 SGHTA and CDR2 FQGNSA. Unmatched junction bases numbered 9, after V lost 0 bases and J lost 1 base. The CDR3 nucleotides read TGTGCCAGCAGCTTAGCTCCGGGACAGTGGAGTTCTGGGGCCAACGTCCTGACTTTC. It is translated as CASSLAPGQWSSGANVLTF. Full variable domain (rest looked up from reference TRBV7-2 and TRBJ2-6): GAGVSQSPSNKVTEKGKDVELRCDPISGHTALYWYRQSLGQGLEFLIYFQGNSAPDKSGLPSDRFSAERTGGSVSTLTIQRTQQEDSAVYLCASSLAPGQWSSGANVLTFGAGSRLTVL.

This clone came up once. This rearrangement joins TRBV11-2 to TRBJ2-1; 8 bases align to TRBD1. J gave up 9 bases and V 1 base, and 5 bases lay outside the gene matches. The CDR3 extends over 14 amino acids. The germline CDR1 and CDR2 sequences are SGHAT and FQNNGV. CDR3 region: CASSLGQGYGEQFF. The CDR3 DNA is TGTGCCAGCAGCTTAGGACAGGGGTACGGTGAGCAGTTCTTC.

The rearrangement links TRBV6-5 to TRBJ1-2; no definite D call. The CDR3 totals 13 residues. V lost 2 bases to trimming and J lost 8 bases, with 12 bases between them. Germline CDR1 is MNHEY and CDR2 is SVGAGI. In nucleotides, the CDR3 is TGTGCCAGCAGTTACGACGGCTCGGGAGGCTACACCTTC. It yields the protein CASSYDGSGGYTF.

This rearrangement joins TRBV6-1 to TRBJ2-7; D is possibly TRBD1 (6 bases). Germline-derived CDR1 and CDR2 are MNHNS and SASEGT. Trimming removed 3 bases from V and 3 bases from J, with 12 bases in between. There are 14 residues in the CDR3. CDR3 sequence: CASSEGLRGYEQYF. CDR3 DNA: TGTGCCAGCAGTGAGGGTCTCAGGGGCTACGAGCAGTACTTC.

This clone was counted only a few times. The chain has TRBV6-5 and TRBJ2-7; weak D call: TRBD2 (5 bases). V lost 0 bases and J lost 0, with 12 bases in between. The CDR3 is 16 residues long. Per the germline V gene, CDR1 is MNHEY and CDR2 is SVGAGI. Here the CDR3 reads CASSYSRTRPSYEQYF. The CDR3 nucleotides are TGTGCCAGCAGTTACTCGCGGACTCGCCCCTCCTACGAGCAGTACTTC.

V and J are TRBV5-4 and TRBJ2-3; D ambiguous. Per the germline V gene, CDR1 is SGHNT and CDR2 is YYREEE (reference sequence). The CDR3 has 13 residues. Trimming removed 0 bases at V and 5 bases at J, with 7 bases between. As DNA, the CDR3 is TGTGCCAGCAGCTTGGAACCGGGAGATACGCAGTATTTT. Translation gives CASSLEPGDTQYF.